The 21 T cell receptor beta chains given below trace back to one sample, sequenced in a study of blood T cell repertoires in COVID-19. Method: immunoSEQ multiplex PCR; TCRdb's copy keeps in-frame clones and lacks some. The table lists roughly 120,000 clones, roughly nine tenths of them singletons. Sequencing was done on a sample of peripheral blood. The receptors stem from a man aged 60-69 years with COVID-19, enrolled during active disease.

This clone was recorded only once. CDR3 residues: CASSQDRGAGGGGYNEQFF. The CDR3 DNA is TGTGCCAGCAGCCAAGATCGTGGGGCGGGAGGAGGGGGCTACAATGAGCAGTTCTTC. The chain uses TRBV4-2 and TRBJ2-1, with 8 bases lining up with TRBD2. Germline CDR1 reads LGHNA; CDR2 reads YNFKEQ. The CDR3 sequence is 19 residues long. Trimming took 0 bases from V and 3 from J; bases not matched to a gene: 13.

This clone occurred once. The J gene is TRBJ2-1, the V gene TRBV21-1; the D segment call TRBD1 is taken from the table without a DNA check. TRBV21-1 is a listed pseudogene. The CDR3 consists of 21 residues. The CDR3 protein is CASSKALWTGVSGARNNEQFF. DNA for the CDR3: TGTGCCAGCAGCAAAGCGCTTTGGACAGGGGTTTCGGGAGCCCGGAACAATGAGCAGTTCTTC.

The V call is TRBV11-3, the J call TRBJ2-7; D may be TRBD2 (6 bases). V lost 2 bases to trimming and J lost 2 bases, with 10 bases between them. There are 14 residues in the CDR3. CDR1 is SGHNT, CDR2 YENEEA, per germline. DNA of the CDR3: TGTGCCAGCAGCTTAAGCGGGCCCACCTACGAGCAGTACTTC. Its protein product is CASSLSGPTYEQYF.

This clone was seen just once. The gene calls are TRBV4-2 and TRBJ1-4, with D unresolved. V lost 1 base to trimming and J lost 5 bases, with 14 bases between them. The V gene's germline CDR1 is LGHNA and CDR2 YNFKEQ. The CDR3 sequence is 16 residues long. CDR3 amino acids: CASSQVAGRANEKLFF. The CDR3 DNA is TGTGCCAGCAGCCAAGTTGCGGGCCGCGCGAATGAAAAACTGTTTTTT.

The chain uses TRBV27 and TRBJ1-5, with TRBD1 matching over 7 bases. The V gene's germline CDR1 is MNHEY and CDR2 SMNVEV (reference sequence). CDR3 length equals 15 residues. Germline trimming cut 0 bases from V and 3 bases from J; bases unmatched to any gene: 2. Here the CDR3 DNA reads TGTGCCAGCAGTTTATCCAGGGGGACCAATCAGCCCCAGCATTTT. Its protein is CASSLSRGTNQPQHF.

This clone was detected only once. The chain joins TRBV7-9 to TRBJ2-3, with D tentatively TRBD1 (6 bases). Germline CDR1 SEHNR, CDR2 FQNEAQ (reference sequence). There are 13 residues in the CDR3. V shed 3 bases and J shed 2 bases, with 6 bases lying between them. Here the CDR3 DNA reads TGTGCCAGCAGCTTGGGACACACAGATACGCAGTATTTT. Translating gives CASSLGHTDTQYF.

This clone was detected only once. J is TRBJ1-2 and V is TRBV7-9, with D hard to call. V gave up 1 base and J gave up 2 bases, with 5 bases separating them. CDR3 length equals 13 residues. The germline CDR1 and CDR2 sequences are SEHNR and FQNEAQ (reference sequence). CDR3 region: CASSLGQNYGYTF. CDR3 in DNA: TGTGCCAGCAGCTTAGGGCAGAACTATGGCTACACCTTC.

The chain joins TRBV6-5 to TRBJ2-7, with 10 bases lining up with TRBD2. V was clipped by 5 bases and J by 1 base; unmatched bases: 5. The CDR3 has 15 residues. Germline V gives CDR1 MNHEY, CDR2 SVGAGI. CDR3 nucleotides: TGTGCCAGCAGTCAATGGACTAGCGGTTCCTACGAGCAGTACTTC. This translates into CASSQWTSGSYEQYF.

The V gene is TRBV19, the J gene TRBJ2-7; 11 bases agree with TRBD2. In germline, CDR1 is LNHDA, CDR2 SQIVND (reference sequence). This CDR3 contains 15 residues. V trimming: 4 bases; J trimming: 2 bases; junction bases outside the gene matches: 4. The CDR3 loop reads CASSTTSGITYEQYF. In DNA, the CDR3 is TGTGCCAGTAGTACGACTAGCGGGATCACCTACGAGCAGTACTTC.

V is TRBV28 and J is TRBJ2-7; 8 nucleotides line up with TRBD1. V dropped 5 bases and J dropped 0; count of bases not matched to a gene: 6. CDR3 length: 15 residues. Germline CDR1 and CDR2: MDHEN and SYDVKM. CDR3 bases: TGTGCCAGCAGTAGCGGACAGGGATTCTCCTACGAGCAGTACTTC. It translates to CASSSGQGFSYEQYF.

The V gene is TRBV7-9, the J gene TRBJ2-7; TRBD2 matches 9 bases. V shed 0 bases, J shed 4 bases, and the junction held 7 bases outside the gene matches. Germline V gene data show CDR1 as SEHNR and CDR2 as FQNEAQ (reference sequence). The CDR3 has 16 amino acids. The chain's CDR3 is CASSLAGGRAYYEQYF. DNA of the CDR3: TGTGCCAGCAGCTTAGCCGGCGGGAGGGCTTATTACGAGCAGTACTTC.

The rearrangement links TRBV7-9 to TRBJ1-1; 7 bases fit TRBD1. The CDR3 is 14 amino acids. The germline V gene encodes CDR1 SEHNR and CDR2 FQNEAQ (reference sequence). With 5 bases clipped from V and 1 base from J, the junction kept 4 bases outside the gene matches. The CDR3 coding sequence is TGTGCCAGCAGCCCGGGACAGACGAACACTGAAGCTTTCTTT. This translates into CASSPGQTNTEAFF.

The gene calls are TRBV2 and TRBJ1-2; 9 bases match TRBD1. CDR3 length equals 17 residues. From germline, CDR1 is SNHLY and CDR2 FYNNEI. J was trimmed by 5 bases and V by 7 bases; bases with no gene match: 17. Here the CDR3 reads CASTNSQPGQGGYGYTF. CDR3 bases: TGTGCCAGCACCAATTCCCAGCCGGGACAGGGTGGGTATGGCTACACCTTC.

The chain is built from TRBV7-6 and TRBJ2-3; D perhaps matches TRBD2 (5 bases). The V and J ends lost 5 bases and 2 bases respectively, with 23 bases between them. The V gene's germline CDR1 is SGHVS and CDR2 FNYEAQ. The CDR3 is 18 amino acids. DNA of the CDR3: TGTGCCAGCAGCATTGTTGAGGTAGTAGCGCCCTACACAGATACGCAGTATTTT. The encoded protein is CASSIVEVVAPYTDTQYF.

The chain uses TRBV7-3 and TRBJ2-6, with a tentative D call TRBD2 (5 bases). The CDR3 is made up of 15 amino acids. Germline CDR1 SGHTA, CDR2 FQGTGA. V lost 5 bases and J 0 bases, leaving 8 bases between the germline ends. CDR3 nucleotide sequence: TGTGCCAGCAGCCCGGCGGGCTCTGGGGCCAACGTCCTGACTTTC. It translates to CASSPAGSGANVLTF.

The rearrangement links TRBV19 to TRBJ2-7, with TRBD2 identical over 7 bases. This CDR3 is built from 13 residues. Germline lookup yields CDR1 LNHDA and CDR2 SQIVND (reference sequence). Unmatched junction bases numbered 3, after V lost 5 bases and J lost 2 bases. The CDR3 region is CASSPAGTYEQYF. CDR3 sequence (DNA): TGTGCCAGTAGTCCAGCGGGGACCTACGAGCAGTACTTC.

V is TRBV18 and J is TRBJ1-2, with 8 bases lining up with TRBD1. The CDR3 runs to 16 residues. Germline CDR1 is KGHSH and CDR2 is LQKENI. The V gene end was trimmed by 3 bases and the J gene end by 4 bases; junction bases not matched to a gene: 10. The CDR3 protein is CASSPASDRDIYGYTF. CDR3 sequence (DNA): TGTGCCAGCTCACCGGCCTCGGACAGGGATATCTATGGCTACACCTTC. The full variable domain, rest sourced from reference TRBV18 and TRBJ1-2, is NAGVMQNPRHLVRRRGQEARLRCSPMKGHSHVYWYRQLPEEGLKFMVYLQKENIIDESGMPKERFSAEFPKEGPSILRIQQVVRGDSAAYFCASSPASDRDIYGYTFGSGTRLTVV.

V and J are TRBV7-3 and TRBJ2-7, with D possibly being TRBD2 (6 bases). This CDR3 has 16 residues. Germline V gives CDR1 SGHTA, CDR2 FQGTGA. V lost 5 bases and J lost 7, with 24 bases in between. The CDR3 DNA reads TGTGCCAGCAGCCCTCGCGGGACGGAGCTTTTGCGGGAGCAGTACTTC. Encoded protein: CASSPRGTELLREQYF.

The chain recombines TRBV6-1 with TRBJ2-7; D ambiguous. The V end lost 3 bases, the J end lost 4 bases, and 13 bases lay between the germline ends. Looked up from germline, CDR1 is MNHNS and CDR2 is SASEGT. The CDR3 length is 14 residues. The CDR3 reads CASSEWSVGYEQYF. The CDR3 DNA follows: TGTGCCAGCAGTGAGTGGAGCGTGGGTTACGAGCAGTACTTC.

J is TRBJ2-7 and V is TRBV28; maybe TRBD2 (5 bases). The CDR3 is 17 amino acids. V was shortened by 3 bases and J by 1 base, with 19 bases between the two germline ends. CDR1 MDHEN and CDR2 SYDVKM come from the germline V gene. The CDR3 DNA follows: TGTGCCAGCAGTTTCCCGATTCAGCCAGCGGATTCCTACGAGCAGTACTTC. Protein sequence: CASSFPIQPADSYEQYF. Looking up the rest from reference TRBV28 and TRBJ2-7 gives the full variable domain: DVKVTQSSRYLVKRTGEKVFLECVQDMDHENMFWYRQDPGLGLRLIYFSYDVKMKEKGDIPEGYSVSREKKERFSLILESASTNQTSMYLCASSFPIQPADSYEQYFGPGTRLTVT.

J is TRBJ2-1 and V is TRBV12-3 or TRBV12-4; D is uncertain. Trimming left V 4 bases short and J 4 bases short, with 8 bases between. The length of the CDR3 is 13 residues. The CDR3 here is CASSSVLYNEQFF. In nucleotides, the CDR3 is TGTGCCAGCAGTTCGGTCTTATACAATGAGCAGTTCTTC.